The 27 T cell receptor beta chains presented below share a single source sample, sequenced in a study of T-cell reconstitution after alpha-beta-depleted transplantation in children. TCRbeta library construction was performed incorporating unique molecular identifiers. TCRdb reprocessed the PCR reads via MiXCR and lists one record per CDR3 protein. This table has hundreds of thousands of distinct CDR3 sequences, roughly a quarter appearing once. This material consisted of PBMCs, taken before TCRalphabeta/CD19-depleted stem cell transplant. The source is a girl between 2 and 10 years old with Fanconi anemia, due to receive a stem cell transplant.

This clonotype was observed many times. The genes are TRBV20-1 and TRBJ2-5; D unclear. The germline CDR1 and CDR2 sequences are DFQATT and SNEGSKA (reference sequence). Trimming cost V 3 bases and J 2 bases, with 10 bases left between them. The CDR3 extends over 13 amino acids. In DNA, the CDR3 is TGCAGTGCTAGGTGGAGAGCTCAAGAGACCCAGTACTTC. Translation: CSARWRAQETQYF.

CDR3 residues: CASSQDVRLAGLNEQFF. For the CDR3, the DNA is TGTGCCAGCAGCCAAGATGTAAGACTAGCGGGGCTCAATGAGCAGTTCTTC. V usage is TRBV14 and J usage is TRBJ2-1, with TRBD2 matching 11 bases. CDR1 and CDR2 (germline): SGHDN, FVKESK. This CDR3 comprises 17 residues. V dropped 0 bases and J dropped 6; count of bases not matched to a gene: 7.

CDR3 residues: CSARSGADTQYF. CDR3 coding DNA: TGCAGCGCCCGGTCCGGGGCAGATACGCAGTATTTT. The rearrangement uses TRBV29-1 and TRBJ2-3, with a possible D match to TRBD2 (5 bases). V was pared by 7 bases and J by 4 bases, with 12 bases between. The germline CDR1 and CDR2 sequences are SQVTM and ANQGSEA. The CDR3 is 12 residues long.

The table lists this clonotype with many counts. The CDR3 DNA follows: TGTGCCAGCAGCCAAGATTCGTTAATGACAGGATATGAGAACACTGAAGCTTTCTTT. This gives the protein CASSQDSLMTGYENTEAFF. The rearrangement uses TRBV4-2 and TRBJ1-1; the D gene is possibly TRBD1 (6 bases). Between the trimmed V and J ends, which lost 0 bases and 1 base, there was a span of 21 bases. The CDR3 covers 19 residues. Germline CDR1 LGHNA, CDR2 YNFKEQ.

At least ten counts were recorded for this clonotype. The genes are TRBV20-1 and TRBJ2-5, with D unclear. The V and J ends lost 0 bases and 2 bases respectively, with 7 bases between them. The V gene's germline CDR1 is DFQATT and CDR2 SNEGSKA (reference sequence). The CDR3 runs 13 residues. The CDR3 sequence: CSAREAVQETQYF. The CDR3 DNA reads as TGCAGTGCTAGAGAGGCGGTTCAAGAGACCCAGTACTTC.

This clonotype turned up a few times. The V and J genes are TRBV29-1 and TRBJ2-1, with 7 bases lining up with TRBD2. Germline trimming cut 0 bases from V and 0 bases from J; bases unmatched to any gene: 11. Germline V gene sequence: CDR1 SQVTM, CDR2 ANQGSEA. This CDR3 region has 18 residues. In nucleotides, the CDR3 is TGCAGCGTTGAAGATCTGGTCTTGGGCGGGAGCTCCTACAATGAGCAGTTCTTC. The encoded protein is CSVEDLVLGGSSYNEQFF.

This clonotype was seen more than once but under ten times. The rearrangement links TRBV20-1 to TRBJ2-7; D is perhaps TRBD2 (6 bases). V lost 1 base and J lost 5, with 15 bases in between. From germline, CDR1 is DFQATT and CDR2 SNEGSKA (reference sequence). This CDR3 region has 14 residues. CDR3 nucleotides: TGCAGTGCTAGAGTACCGGGAGCATCAAACGAGCAGTACTTC. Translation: CSARVPGASNEQYF.

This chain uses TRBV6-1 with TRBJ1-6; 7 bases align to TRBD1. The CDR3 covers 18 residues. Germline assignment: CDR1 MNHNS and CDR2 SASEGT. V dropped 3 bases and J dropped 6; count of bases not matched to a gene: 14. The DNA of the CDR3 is TGTGCCAGCAGTGAGACAGGGTTTCGGGTCAGGGGTAATTCACCCCTCCACTTT. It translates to CASSETGFRVRGNSPLHF.

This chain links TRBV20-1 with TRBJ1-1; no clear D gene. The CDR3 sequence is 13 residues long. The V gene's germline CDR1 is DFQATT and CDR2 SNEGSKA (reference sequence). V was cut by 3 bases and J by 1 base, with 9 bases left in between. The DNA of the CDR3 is TGCAGTGCTAGCCCACGGAGGAACACTGAAGCTTTCTTT. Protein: CSASPRRNTEAFF.

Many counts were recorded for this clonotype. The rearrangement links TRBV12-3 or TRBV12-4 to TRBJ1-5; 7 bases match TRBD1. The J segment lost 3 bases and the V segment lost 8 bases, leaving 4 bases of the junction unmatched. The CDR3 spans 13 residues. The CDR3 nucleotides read TGTGCCAGCCGGGACAGAGCCAATCAGCCCCAGCATTTT. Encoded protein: CASRDRANQPQHF.

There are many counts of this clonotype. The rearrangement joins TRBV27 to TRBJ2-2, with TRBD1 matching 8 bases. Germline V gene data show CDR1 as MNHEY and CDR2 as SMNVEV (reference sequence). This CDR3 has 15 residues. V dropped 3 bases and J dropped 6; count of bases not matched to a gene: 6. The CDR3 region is CASSLGQGASGELFF. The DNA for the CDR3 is TGTGCCAGCAGTTTGGGGCAGGGGGCCTCCGGGGAGCTGTTTTTT.

CDR3 residues: CASSRRPGLAGGTYPSYEQYF. The CDR3 region has the DNA TGTGCCAGCAGTCGGAGACCCGGACTAGCGGGGGGGACGTACCCCTCCTACGAGCAGTACTTC. The chain links TRBV28 to TRBJ2-7; 15 bases align to TRBD2. This CDR3 is built from 21 residues. CDR1 is MDHEN and CDR2 is SYDVKM in the germline V gene. Unmatched junction bases numbered 17, after V lost 5 bases and J lost 0 bases.

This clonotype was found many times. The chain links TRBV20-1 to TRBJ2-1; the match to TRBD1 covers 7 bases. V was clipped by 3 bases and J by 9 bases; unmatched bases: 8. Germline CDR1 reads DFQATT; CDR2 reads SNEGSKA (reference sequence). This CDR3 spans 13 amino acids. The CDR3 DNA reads TGCAGTGCTAGCGACAGGGAGCCACCTGAGCAGTTCTTC. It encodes CSASDREPPEQFF.

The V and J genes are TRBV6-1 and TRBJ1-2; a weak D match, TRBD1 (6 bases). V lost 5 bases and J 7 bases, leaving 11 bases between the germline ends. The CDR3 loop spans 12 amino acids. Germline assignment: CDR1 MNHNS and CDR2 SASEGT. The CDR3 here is CASSTQGFGYTF. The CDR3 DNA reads TGTGCCAGCAGTACACAGGGATTTGGCTACACCTTC.

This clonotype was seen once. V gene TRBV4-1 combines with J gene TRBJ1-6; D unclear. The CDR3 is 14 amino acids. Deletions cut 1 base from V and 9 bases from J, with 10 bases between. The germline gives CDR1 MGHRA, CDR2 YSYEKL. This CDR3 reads CASSQGGGFSPLHF. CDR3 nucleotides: TGCGCCAGCAGCCAAGGGGGAGGGTTTTCACCCCTCCACTTT.

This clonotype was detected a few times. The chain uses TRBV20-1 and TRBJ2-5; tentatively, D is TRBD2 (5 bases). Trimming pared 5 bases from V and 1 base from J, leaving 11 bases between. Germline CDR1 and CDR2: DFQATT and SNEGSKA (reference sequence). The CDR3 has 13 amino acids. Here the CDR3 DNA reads TGCAGTGCTTCGGACTGGTTCCAAGAGACCCAGTACTTC. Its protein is CSASDWFQETQYF.

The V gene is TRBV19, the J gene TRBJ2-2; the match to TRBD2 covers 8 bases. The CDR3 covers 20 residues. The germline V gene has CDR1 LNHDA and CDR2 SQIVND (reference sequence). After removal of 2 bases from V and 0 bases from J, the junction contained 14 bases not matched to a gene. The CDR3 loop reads CASSINGAGDLLSNTGELFF. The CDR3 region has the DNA TGTGCCAGTAGTATAAATGGAGCGGGGGACCTCTTATCGAACACCGGGGAGCTGTTTTTT.

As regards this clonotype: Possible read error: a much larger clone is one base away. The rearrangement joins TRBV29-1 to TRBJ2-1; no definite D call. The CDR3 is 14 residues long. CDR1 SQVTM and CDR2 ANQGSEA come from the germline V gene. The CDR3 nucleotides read TGCAGCGTTGTTCGAGGATTCTCCTACAATGGGCAGTTCTTC. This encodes CSVVRGFSYNGQFF.

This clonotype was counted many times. DNA of the CDR3: TGCAGCGTTGAATCGCGGGAGAGTGTTACAGATACGCAGTATTTT. Its translation is CSVESRESVTDTQYF. The rearrangement joins TRBV29-1 to TRBJ2-3; 7 bases align to TRBD2. The CDR3 sequence is 15 residues long. Germline V gives CDR1 SQVTM, CDR2 ANQGSEA. V trimming: 2 bases; J trimming: 3 bases; junction bases outside the gene matches: 8.

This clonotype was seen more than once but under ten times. The CDR3 loop reads CASSLLSGIGGGELFF. The CDR3 nucleotides are TGTGCCAGCAGTTTACTTAGCGGGATAGGGGGCGGGGAGCTGTTTTTT. This rearrangement joins TRBV27 to TRBJ2-2; 8 positions agree with TRBD2. The ends lost 2 bases at V and 7 bases at J; junction bases unmatched: 9. Germline-derived CDR1 and CDR2 are MNHEY and SMNVEV (reference sequence). There are 16 residues in the CDR3.

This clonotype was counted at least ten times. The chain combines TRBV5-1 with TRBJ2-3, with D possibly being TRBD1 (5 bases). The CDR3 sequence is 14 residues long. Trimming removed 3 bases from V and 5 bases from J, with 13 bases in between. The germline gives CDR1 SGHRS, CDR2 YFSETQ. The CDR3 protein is CASSSQVGVDTQYF. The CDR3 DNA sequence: TGCGCCAGCAGCTCACAGGTTGGAGTAGATACGCAGTATTTT.

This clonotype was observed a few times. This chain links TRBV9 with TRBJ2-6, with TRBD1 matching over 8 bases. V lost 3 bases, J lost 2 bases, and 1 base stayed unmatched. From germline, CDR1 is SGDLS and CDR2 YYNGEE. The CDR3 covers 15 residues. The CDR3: CASSGQGTGANVLTF. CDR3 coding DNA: TGTGCCAGCAGCGGACAGGGGACTGGGGCCAACGTCCTGACTTTC.

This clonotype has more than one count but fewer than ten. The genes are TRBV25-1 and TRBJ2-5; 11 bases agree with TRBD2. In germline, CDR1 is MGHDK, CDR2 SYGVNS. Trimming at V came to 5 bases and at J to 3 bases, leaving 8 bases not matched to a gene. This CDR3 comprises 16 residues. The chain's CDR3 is CASSLLRLAGKETQYF. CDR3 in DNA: TGTGCCAGCAGTCTCCTAAGACTAGCGGGGAAAGAGACCCAGTACTTC.

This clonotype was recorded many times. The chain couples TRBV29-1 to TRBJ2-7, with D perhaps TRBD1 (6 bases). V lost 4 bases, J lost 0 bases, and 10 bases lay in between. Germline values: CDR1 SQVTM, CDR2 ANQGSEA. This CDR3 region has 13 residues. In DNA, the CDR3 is TGCAGCGTTGGGGACAAGAGCTCCTACGAGCAGTACTTC. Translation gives CSVGDKSSYEQYF.

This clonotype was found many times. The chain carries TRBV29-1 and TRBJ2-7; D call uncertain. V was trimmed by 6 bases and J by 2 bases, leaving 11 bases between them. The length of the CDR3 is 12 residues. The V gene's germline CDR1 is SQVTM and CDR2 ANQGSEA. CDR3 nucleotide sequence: TGCAGCGTGGCCAGGTCTCCCTACGAGCAGTACTTC. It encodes CSVARSPYEQYF.

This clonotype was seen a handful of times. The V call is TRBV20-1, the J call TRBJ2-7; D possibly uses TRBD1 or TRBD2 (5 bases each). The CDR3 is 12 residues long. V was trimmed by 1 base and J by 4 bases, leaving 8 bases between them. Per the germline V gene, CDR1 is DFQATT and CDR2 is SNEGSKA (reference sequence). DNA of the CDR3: TGCAGTGCTAGAGTAGAGGGGTACGAGCAGTACTTC. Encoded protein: CSARVEGYEQYF.

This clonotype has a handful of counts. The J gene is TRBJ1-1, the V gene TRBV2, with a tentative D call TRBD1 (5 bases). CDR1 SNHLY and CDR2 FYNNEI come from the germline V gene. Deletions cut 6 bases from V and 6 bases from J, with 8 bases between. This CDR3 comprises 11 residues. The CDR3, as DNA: TGTGCCAGCAGCAGGGAAGCTGAAGCTTTCTTT. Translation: CASSREAEAFF.